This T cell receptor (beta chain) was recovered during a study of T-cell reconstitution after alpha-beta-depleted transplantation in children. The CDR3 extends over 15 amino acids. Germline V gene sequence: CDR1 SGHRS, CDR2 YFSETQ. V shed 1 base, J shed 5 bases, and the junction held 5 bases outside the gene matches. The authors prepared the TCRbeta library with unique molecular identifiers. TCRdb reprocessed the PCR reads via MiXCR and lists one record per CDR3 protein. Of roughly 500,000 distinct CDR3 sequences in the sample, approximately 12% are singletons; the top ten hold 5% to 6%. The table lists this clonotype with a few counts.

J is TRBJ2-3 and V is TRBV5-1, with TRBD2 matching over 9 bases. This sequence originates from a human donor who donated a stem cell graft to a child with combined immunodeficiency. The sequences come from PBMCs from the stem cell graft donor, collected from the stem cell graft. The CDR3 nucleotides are TGCGCCAGCAGCTTGTCCAGCGGGGGGAGAGATACGCAGTATTTT. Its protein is CASSLSSGGRDTQYF.